The clone carrying this T cell receptor beta chain occurred once. Libraries were prepared by immunoSEQ multiplex PCR; TCRdb keeps only in-frame clonotypes and omits some of them. The sample contains around 26,000 clones, 85% to 90% of which appear only once. The data derive from a study of T cell changes during pregnancy in multiple sclerosis. Germline CDR1 LNHNV, CDR2 YYDKDF (reference sequence). This CDR3 region has 16 residues. V was pared by 3 bases and J by 1 base, with 5 bases of the junction left unmatched. The material sequenced was CD8+ T cells from peripheral blood mononuclear cells, taken in the second trimester of pregnancy. This chain links TRBV15 with TRBJ1-1; the match to TRBD1 covers 10 bases. The clonotype comes from a female donor with multiple sclerosis, enrolled in a pregnancy study. DNA for the CDR3: TGTGCCACCAGCAGTCGACAGGGGGCGCCGAACACTGAAGCTTTCTTT. This gives the protein CATSSRQGAPNTEAFF.